A single sample gave rise to the 8 T cell receptor beta chains below, sequenced in a study of blood T cell repertoires in COVID-19. Here immunoSEQ multiplex PCR was the method, and the copy in TCRdb shows in-frame clones only, minus some. Among 230,000 or so clones, roughly 90% were seen once, and the ten largest hold under 2.5%. The sample consisted of peripheral blood. These receptors came from a man aged 35-49 years with active or convalescent COVID-19.

The CDR3 loop reads CASRGTGQETQYF. CDR3 DNA sequence: TGTGCCAGCAGGGGGACAGGCCAAGAGACCCAGTACTTC. This chain connects TRBV9 to TRBJ2-5; 8 bases map to TRBD1. With 5 bases clipped from V and 1 base from J, the junction kept 1 base outside the gene matches. Germline-derived CDR1 and CDR2 are SGDLS and YYNGEE. The CDR3 totals 13 residues.

The gene calls are TRBV5-1 and TRBJ2-7; D perhaps matches TRBD1 (6 bases). Germline CDR1 SGHRS, CDR2 YFSETQ. The CDR3 is 13 residues long. Trimming shortened V by 5 bases and J by 5 bases, and 14 bases separated the two germline ends. The CDR3 region has the DNA TGCGCCAGCAGTCCCAGGGGTCACCACGAGCAGTACTTC. As protein: CASSPRGHHEQYF. The full variable domain, in which reference TRBV5-1 and TRBJ2-7 provide the parts outside the CDR3, is KAGVTQTPRYLIKTRGQQVTLSCSPISGHRSVSWYQQTPGQGLQFLFEYFSETQRNKGNFPGRFSGRQFSNSRSEMNVSTLELGDSALYLCASSPRGHHEQYFGPGTRLTVT.

The chain couples TRBV7-8 to TRBJ1-6, with 7 positions matching TRBD1. Per germline, CDR1 SGHVS and CDR2 FQNEAQ. The CDR3 loop spans 16 amino acids. With V trimmed by 5 bases and J by 6 bases, 10 bases remained unmatched. CDR3 DNA sequence: TGTGCCAGCAGCCCATACAGGACAGGATTTAATTCACCCCTCCACTTT. It yields the protein CASSPYRTGFNSPLHF. The full variable domain, its missing parts supplied by reference TRBV7-8 and TRBJ1-6, is GAGVSQSPRYKVAKRGQDVALRCDPISGHVSLFWYQQALGQGPEFLTYFQNEAQLDKSGLPSDRFFAERPEGSVSTLKIQRTQQEDSAVYLCASSPYRTGFNSPLHFGNGTRLTVT.

This clone was observed a handful of times. The chain joins TRBV23-1 to TRBJ2-7, with 9 bases that match TRBD1. TRBV23-1 is recorded as an ORF, its role being uncertain. The junction had 10 bases not matched to a gene; V was cut back by 2 bases and J by 2 bases. The CDR3 consists of 17 residues. CDR3 in DNA: TGCGCCAGCAGTCAACCCCCCCGGGACAGGGACCCCTACGAGCAGTACTTC. As protein: CASSQPPRDRDPYEQYF.

This clone was picked up one time. The CDR3 DNA reads as TGTGCCAGCAGTTGGGGGGGCCCCCCCTCCTACGAGCAGTACTTC. It yields the protein CASSWGGPPSYEQYF. J is TRBJ2-7 and V is TRBV28, with D maybe TRBD2 (7 bases). The CDR3 runs to 15 residues. V was clipped by 4 bases and J by 0 bases, with 13 bases between them. The V gene's germline CDR1 is MDHEN and CDR2 SYDVKM.

The chain carries TRBV12-5 and TRBJ2-1; 9 bases agree with TRBD2. This CDR3 region has 16 residues. CDR1 is LGHNT and CDR2 is FRNRAP in the germline V gene. With V trimmed by 5 bases and J by 1 base, 6 bases remained unmatched. CDR3: CASGGRLAVSYNEQFF. The CDR3 DNA reads as TGTGCTAGTGGTGGGCGACTAGCGGTATCCTACAATGAGCAGTTCTTC.

V and J are TRBV27 and TRBJ1-1; no clear D gene. CDR1 is MNHEY, CDR2 SMNVEV, per germline (reference sequence). This CDR3 is built from 14 residues. The V and J ends lost 4 bases and 1 base respectively, with 10 bases between them. The CDR3 nucleotides read TGTGCCAGCAGTTATCGGGGAACGAACACTGAAGCTTTCTTT. Its translation: CASSYRGTNTEAFF.

This clone was recorded once. V and J are TRBV10-3 and TRBJ2-1; 11 nucleotides align to TRBD2. CDR3 length: 17 residues. Germline trimming cut 6 bases from V and 0 bases from J; bases unmatched to any gene: 7. Per germline, CDR1 ENHRY and CDR2 SYGVKD. This CDR3 reads CAISPGTSGSSYNEQFF. The CDR3 coding sequence is TGTGCCATCAGCCCTGGGACTAGCGGCAGCTCCTACAATGAGCAGTTCTTC.